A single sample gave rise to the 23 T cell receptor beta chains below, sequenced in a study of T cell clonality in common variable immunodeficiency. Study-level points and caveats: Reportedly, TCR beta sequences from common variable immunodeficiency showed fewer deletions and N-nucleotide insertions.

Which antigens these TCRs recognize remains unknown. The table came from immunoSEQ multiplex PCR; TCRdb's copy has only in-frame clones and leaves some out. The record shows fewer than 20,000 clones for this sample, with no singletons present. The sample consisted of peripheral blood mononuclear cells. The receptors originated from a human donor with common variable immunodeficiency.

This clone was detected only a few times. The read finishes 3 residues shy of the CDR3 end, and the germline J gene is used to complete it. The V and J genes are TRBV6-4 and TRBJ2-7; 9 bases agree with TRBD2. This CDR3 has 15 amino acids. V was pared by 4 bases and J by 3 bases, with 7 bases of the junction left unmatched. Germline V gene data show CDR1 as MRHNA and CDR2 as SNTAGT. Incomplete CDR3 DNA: TGTGCCAGCAGTGTACTAGCGGGTGTCGACTACGAG. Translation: CASSVLAGVDYE. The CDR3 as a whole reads CASSVLAGVDYEQYF.

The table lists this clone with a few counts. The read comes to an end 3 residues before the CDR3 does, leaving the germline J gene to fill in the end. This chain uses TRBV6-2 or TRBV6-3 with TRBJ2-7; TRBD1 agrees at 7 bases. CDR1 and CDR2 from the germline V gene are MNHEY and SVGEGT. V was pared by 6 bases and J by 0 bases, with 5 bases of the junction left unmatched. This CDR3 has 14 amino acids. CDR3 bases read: TGTGCCAGCAGCTCCAGGGGGAGCTCCTACGAG. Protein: CASSSRGSSYE. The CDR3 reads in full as CASSSRGSSYEQYF.

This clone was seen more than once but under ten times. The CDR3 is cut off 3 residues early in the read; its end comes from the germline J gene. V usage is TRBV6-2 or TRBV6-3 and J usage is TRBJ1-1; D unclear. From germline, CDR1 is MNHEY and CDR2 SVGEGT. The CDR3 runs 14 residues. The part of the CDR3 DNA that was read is TGTGCCAGCAGTTACTCGAAAGAAACCCGGGTA. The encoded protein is CASSYSKETRV. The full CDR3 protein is CASSYSKETRVAFF.

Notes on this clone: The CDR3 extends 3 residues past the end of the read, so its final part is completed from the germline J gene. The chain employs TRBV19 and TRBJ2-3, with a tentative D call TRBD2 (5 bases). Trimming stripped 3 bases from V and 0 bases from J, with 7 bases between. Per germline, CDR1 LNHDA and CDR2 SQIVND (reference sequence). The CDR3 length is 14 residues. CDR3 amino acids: CASSMGGSTDTQYF. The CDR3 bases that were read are TGTGCCAGTAGTATGGGCGGGAGCACAGATACG.

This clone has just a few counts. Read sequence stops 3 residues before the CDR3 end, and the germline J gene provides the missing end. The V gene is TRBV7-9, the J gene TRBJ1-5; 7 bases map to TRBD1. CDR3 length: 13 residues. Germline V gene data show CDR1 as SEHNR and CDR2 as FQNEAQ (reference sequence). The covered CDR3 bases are TGTGCCAGCAGTTCCGGACAGGCCTCCCCC. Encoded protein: CASSSGQASP. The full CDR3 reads CASSSGQASPQHF. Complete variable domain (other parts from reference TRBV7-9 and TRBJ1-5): DTGVSQNPRHKITKRGQNVTFRCDPISEHNRLYWYRQTLGQGPEFLTYFQNEAQLEKSRLLSDRFSAERPKGSFSTLEIQRTEQGDSAMYLCASSSGQASPQHFGDGTRLSIL.

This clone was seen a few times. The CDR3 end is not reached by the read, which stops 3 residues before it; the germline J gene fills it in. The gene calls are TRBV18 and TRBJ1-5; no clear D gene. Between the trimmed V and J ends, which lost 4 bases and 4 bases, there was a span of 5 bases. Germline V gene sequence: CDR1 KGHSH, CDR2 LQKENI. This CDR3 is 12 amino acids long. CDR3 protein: CASSLQNQPQHF. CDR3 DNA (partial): TGTGCCAGCTCACTTCAGAATCAGCCC. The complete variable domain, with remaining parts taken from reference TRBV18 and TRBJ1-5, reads NAGVMQNPRHLVRRRGQEARLRCSPMKGHSHVYWYRQLPEEGLKFMVYLQKENIIDESGMPKERFSAEFPKEGPSILRIQQVVRGDSAAYFCASSLQNQPQHFGDGTRLSIL.

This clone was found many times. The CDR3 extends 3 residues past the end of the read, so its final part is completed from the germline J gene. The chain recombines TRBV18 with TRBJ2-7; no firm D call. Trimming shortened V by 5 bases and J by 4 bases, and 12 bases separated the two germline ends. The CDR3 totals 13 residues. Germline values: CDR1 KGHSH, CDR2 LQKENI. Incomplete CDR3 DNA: TGTGCCAGCTCATTGGCACCATCATACGAG. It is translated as CASSLAPSYE. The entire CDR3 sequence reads CASSLAPSYEQYF.

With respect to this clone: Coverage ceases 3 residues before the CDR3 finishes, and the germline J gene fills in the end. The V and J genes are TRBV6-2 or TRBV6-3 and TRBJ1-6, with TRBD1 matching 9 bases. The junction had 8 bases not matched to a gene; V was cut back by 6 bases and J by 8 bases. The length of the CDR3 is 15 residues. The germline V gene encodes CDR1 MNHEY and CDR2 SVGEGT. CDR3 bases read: TGTGCCAGCAGAAGCCCGGGACAGGGATATTCACCC. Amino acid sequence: CASRSPGQGYSP. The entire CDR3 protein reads CASRSPGQGYSPLHF.

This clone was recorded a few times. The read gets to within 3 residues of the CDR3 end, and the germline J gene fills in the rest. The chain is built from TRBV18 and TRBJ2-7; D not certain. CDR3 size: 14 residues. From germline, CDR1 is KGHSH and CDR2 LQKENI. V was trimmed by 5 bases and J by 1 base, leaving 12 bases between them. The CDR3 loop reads CASSATELSYEQYF. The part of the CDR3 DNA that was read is TGTGCCAGCTCAGCTACAGAATTGTCCTACGAG. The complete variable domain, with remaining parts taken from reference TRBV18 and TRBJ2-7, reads NAGVMQNPRHLVRRRGQEARLRCSPMKGHSHVYWYRQLPEEGLKFMVYLQKENIIDESGMPKERFSAEFPKEGPSILRIQQVVRGDSAAYFCASSATELSYEQYFGPGTRLTVT.

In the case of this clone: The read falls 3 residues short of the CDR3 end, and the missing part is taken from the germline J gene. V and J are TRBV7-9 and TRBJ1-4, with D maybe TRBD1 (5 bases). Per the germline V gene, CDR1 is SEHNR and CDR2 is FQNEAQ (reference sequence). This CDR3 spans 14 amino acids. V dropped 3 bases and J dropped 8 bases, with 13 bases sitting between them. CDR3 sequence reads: CASSFLGVGEKLFF. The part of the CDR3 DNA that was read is TGTGCCAGCAGCTTTTTAGGGGTAGGGGAAAAA.

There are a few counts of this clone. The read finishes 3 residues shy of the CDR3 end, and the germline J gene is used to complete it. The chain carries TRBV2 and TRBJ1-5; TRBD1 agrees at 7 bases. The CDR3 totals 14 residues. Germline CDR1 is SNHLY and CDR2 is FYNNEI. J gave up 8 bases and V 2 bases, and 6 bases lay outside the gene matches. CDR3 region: CASSERGGWKPQHF. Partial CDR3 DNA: TGTGCCAGCAGTGAAAGAGGGGGCTGGAAGCCC.

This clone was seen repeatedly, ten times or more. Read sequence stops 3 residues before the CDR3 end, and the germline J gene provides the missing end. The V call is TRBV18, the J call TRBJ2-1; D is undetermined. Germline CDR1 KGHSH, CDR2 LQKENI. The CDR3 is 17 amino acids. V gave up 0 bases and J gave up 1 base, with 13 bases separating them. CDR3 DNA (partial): TGTGCCAGCTCACCACCGATAGGGCAGGAGTCCTACAATGAG. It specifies CASSPPIGQESYNE. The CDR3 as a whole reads CASSPPIGQESYNEQFF.

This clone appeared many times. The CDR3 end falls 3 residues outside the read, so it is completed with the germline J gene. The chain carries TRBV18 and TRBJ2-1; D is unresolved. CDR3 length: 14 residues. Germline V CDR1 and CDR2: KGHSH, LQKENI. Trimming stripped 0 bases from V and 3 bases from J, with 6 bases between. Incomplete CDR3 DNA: TGTGCCAGCTCACCACCGTACGGCTACAATGAG. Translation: CASSPPYGYNE. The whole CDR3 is CASSPPYGYNEQFF.

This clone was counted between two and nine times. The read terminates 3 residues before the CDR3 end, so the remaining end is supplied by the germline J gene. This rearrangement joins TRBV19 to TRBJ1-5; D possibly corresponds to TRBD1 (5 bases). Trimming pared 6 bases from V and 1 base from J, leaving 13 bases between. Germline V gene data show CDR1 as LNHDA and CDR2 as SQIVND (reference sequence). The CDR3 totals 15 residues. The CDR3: CASRWEGSSNQPQHF. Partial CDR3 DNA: TGTGCCAGTAGATGGGAGGGGTCGAGCAATCAGCCC.

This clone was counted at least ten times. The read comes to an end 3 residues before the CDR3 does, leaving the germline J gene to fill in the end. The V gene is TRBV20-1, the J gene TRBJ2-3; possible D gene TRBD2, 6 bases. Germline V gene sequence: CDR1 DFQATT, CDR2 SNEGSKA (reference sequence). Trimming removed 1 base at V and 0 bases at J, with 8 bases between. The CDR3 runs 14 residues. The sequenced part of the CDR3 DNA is TGCAGTGCTAGAGTTGGACTAAGCACAGATACG. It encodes CSARVGLSTDT. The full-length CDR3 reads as CSARVGLSTDTQYF.

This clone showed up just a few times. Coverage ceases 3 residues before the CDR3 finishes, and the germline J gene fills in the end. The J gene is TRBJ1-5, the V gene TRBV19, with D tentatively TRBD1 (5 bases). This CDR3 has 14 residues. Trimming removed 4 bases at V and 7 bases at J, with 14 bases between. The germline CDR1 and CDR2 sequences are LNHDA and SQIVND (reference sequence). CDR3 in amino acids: CASSRGGVGQPQHF. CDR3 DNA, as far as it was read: TGTGCCAGTAGTAGGGGAGGGGTGGGACAGCCC.

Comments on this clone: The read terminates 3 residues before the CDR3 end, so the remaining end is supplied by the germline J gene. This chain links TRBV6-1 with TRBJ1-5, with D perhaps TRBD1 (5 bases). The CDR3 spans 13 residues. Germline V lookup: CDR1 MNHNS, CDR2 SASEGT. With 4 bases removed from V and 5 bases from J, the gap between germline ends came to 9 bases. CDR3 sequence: CASSGQNYQPQHF. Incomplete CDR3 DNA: TGTGCCAGCAGTGGACAGAACTATCAGCCC.

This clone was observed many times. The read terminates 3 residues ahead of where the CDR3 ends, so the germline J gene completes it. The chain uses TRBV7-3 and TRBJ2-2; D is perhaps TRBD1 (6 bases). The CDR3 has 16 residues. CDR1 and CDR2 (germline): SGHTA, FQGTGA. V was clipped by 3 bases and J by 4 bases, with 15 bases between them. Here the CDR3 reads CASSFLGAGATGELFF. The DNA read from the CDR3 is TGTGCCAGCAGCTTTTTAGGAGCAGGGGCCACCGGGGAG.

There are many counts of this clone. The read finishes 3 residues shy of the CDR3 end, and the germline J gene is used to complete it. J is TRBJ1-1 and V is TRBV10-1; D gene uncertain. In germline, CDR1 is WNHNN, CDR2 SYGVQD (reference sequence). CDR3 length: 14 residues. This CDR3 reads CASSESAATKKAFF. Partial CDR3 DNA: TGCGCCAGCAGTGAATCAGCGGCCACCAAGAAG.

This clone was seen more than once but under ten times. The CDR3 DNA, read in part, is TGTGCCAGCAGCCCCGGACTAGAATACAATGAG. Amino acid sequence: CASSPGLEYNE. In full, the CDR3 reads CASSPGLEYNEQFF. The rearrangement uses TRBV5-4 and TRBJ2-1, with 7 positions matching TRBD2. The read finishes 3 residues shy of the CDR3 end, and the germline J gene is used to complete it. The CDR3 totals 14 residues. CDR1 SGHNT and CDR2 YYREEE come from the germline V gene (reference sequence). With V trimmed by 4 bases and J by 4 bases, 5 bases remained unmatched.

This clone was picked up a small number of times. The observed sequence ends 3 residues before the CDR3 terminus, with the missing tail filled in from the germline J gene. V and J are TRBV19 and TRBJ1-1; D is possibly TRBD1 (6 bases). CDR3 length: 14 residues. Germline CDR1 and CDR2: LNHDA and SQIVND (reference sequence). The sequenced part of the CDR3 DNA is TGTGCCAGTAGCCCCGGGACAACTCAGGTAGGA. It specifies CASSPGTTQVG. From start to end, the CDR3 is CASSPGTTQVGAFF.

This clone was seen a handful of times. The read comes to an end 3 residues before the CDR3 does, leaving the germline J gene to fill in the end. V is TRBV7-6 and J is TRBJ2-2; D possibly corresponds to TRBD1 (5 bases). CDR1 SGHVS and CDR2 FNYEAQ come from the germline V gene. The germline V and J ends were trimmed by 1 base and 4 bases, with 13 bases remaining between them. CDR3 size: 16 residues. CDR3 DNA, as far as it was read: TGTGCCAGCAGCTTAGGGCAGGGTTCGAGCACCGGGGAG. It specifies CASSLGQGSSTGE. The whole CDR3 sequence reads CASSLGQGSSTGELFF.

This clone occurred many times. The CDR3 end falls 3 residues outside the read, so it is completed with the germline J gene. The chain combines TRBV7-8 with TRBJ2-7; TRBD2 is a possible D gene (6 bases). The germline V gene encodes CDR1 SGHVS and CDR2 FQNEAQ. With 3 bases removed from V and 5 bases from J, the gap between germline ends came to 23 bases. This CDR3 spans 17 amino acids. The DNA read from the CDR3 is TGTGCCAGCAGCTTGTTTCTTCGGGACGGACTATGGGACGAG. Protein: CASSLFLRDGLWDE. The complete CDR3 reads CASSLFLRDGLWDEQYF.